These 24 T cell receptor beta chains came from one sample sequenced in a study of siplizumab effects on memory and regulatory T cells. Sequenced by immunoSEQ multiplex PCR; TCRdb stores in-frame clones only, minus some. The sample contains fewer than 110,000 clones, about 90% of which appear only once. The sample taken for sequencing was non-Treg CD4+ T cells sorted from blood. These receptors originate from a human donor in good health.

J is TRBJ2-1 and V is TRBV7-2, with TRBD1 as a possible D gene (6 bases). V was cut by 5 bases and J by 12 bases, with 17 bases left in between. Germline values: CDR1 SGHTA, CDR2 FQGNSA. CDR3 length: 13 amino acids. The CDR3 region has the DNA TGTGCCAGCAGCCCTCACAGGGAGAATAGGCAGTTCTTC. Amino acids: CASSPHRENRQFF.

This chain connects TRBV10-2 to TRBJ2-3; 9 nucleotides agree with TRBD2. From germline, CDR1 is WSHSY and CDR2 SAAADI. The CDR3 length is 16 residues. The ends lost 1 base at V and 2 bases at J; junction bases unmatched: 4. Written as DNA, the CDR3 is TGCGCCAGCAGTGAGTGGCGGGAGGGAATCACAGATACGCAGTATTTT. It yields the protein CASSEWREGITDTQYF.

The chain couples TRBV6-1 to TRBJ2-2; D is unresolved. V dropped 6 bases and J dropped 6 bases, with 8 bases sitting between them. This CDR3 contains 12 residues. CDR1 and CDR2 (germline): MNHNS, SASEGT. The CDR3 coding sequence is TGTGCCAGCAGAGGTTTCCCCGGGGAGCTGTTTTTT. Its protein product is CASRGFPGELFF.

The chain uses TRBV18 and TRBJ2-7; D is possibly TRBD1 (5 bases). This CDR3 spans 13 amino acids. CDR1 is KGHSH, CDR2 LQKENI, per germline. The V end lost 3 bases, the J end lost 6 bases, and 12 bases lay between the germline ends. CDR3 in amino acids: CASSPLGASEQYF. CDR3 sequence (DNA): TGTGCCAGCTCACCCCTTGGGGCTTCCGAGCAGTACTTC.

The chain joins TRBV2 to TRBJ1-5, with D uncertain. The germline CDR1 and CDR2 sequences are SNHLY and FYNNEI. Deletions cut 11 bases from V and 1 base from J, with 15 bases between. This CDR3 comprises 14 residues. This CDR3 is CASAFQGSNQPQHF. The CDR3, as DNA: TGTGCCTCGGCCTTCCAAGGGAGCAATCAGCCCCAGCATTTT.

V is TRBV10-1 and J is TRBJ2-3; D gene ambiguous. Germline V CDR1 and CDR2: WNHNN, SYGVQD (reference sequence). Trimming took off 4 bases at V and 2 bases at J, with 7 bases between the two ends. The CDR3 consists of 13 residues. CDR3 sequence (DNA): TGCGCCAGCAGTGCTGATAACACAGATACGCAGTATTTT. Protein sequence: CASSADNTDTQYF.

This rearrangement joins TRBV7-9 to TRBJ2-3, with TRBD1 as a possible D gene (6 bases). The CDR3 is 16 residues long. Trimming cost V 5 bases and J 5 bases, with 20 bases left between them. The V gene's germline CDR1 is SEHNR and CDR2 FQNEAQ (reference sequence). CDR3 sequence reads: CASSLIRDMPQDTQYF. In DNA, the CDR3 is TGTGCCAGCAGCCTAATCCGGGACATGCCGCAAGATACGCAGTATTTT.

CDR3 sequence reads: CASSGLAGGPDTQYF. The CDR3, as DNA: TGTGCCAGCAGTGGACTAGCGGGAGGGCCAGATACGCAGTATTTT. This chain connects TRBV6-1 to TRBJ2-3, with TRBD2 identical over 14 bases. Germline CDR1 is MNHNS and CDR2 is SASEGT. Unmatched junction bases numbered 1, after V lost 4 bases and J lost 4 bases. The CDR3 sequence is 15 residues long.

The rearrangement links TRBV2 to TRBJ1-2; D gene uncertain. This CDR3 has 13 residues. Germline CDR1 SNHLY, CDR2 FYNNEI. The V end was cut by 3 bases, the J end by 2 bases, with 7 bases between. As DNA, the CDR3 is TGTGCCAGCAGTGAGGAGGCCAACTATGGCTACACCTTC. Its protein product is CASSEEANYGYTF.

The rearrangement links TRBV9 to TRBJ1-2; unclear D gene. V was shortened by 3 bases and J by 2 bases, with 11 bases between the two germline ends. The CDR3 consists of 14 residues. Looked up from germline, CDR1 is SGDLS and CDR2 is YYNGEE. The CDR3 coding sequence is TGTGCCAGCAGCGCCTCCCAATCCAACTATGGCTACACCTTC. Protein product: CASSASQSNYGYTF. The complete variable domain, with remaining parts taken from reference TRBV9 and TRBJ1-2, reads DSGVTQTPKHLITATGQRVTLRCSPRSGDLSVYWYQQSLDQGLQFLIQYYNGEERAKGNILERFSAQQFPDLHSELNLSSLELGDSALYFCASSASQSNYGYTFGSGTRLTVV.

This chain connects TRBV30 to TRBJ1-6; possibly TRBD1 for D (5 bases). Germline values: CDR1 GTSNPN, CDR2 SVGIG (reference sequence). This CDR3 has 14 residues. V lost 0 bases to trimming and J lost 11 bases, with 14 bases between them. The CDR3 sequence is CAWSVGAGRAPLHF. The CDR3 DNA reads TGTGCCTGGAGTGTAGGGGCAGGGAGGGCACCCCTCCACTTT.

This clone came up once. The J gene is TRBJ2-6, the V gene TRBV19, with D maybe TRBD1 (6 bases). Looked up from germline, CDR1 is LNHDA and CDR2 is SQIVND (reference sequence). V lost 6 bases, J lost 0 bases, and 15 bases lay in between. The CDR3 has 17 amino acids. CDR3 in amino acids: CASSNRVGDSGANVLTF. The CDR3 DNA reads TGTGCCAGTAGCAACAGGGTGGGTGACTCTGGGGCCAACGTCCTGACTTTC.

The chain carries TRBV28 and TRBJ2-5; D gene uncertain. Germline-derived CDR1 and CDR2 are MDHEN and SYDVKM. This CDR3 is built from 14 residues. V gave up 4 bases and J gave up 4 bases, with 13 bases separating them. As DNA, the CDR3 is TGTGCCAGCAGTTCCCTCCCCCCATTAGAGACCCAGTACTTC. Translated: CASSSLPPLETQYF. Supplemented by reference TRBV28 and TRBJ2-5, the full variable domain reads DVKVTQSSRYLVKRTGEKVFLECVQDMDHENMFWYRQDPGLGLRLIYFSYDVKMKEKGDIPEGYSVSREKKERFSLILESASTNQTSMYLCASSSLPPLETQYFGPGTRLLVL.

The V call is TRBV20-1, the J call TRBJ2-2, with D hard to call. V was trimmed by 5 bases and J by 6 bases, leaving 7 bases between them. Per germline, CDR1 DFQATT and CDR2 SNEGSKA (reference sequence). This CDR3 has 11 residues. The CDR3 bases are TGCAGTGCTGCCCAAGCCGGGGAGCTGTTTTTT. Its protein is CSAAQAGELFF.

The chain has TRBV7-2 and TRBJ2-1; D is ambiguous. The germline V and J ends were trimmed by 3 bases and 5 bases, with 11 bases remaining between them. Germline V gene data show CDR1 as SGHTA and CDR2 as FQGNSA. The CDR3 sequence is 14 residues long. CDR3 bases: TGTGCCAGCAGCTTGCTAGACACCGACAATGAGCAGTTCTTC. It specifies CASSLLDTDNEQFF.

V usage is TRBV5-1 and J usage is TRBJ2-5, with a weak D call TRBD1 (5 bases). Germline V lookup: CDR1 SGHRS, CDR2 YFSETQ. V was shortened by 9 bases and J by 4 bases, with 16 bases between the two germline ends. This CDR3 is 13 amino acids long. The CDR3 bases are TGCGCCAACTGGGGCCCGGTGACAGAGACCCAGTACTTC. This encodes CANWGPVTETQYF.

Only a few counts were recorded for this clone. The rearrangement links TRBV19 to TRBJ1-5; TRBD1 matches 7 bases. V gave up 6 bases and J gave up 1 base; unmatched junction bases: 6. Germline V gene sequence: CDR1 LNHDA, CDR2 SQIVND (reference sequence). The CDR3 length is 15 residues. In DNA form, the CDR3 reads TGTGCCAGTAGGTTACAGGGGCAGAGCAATCAGCCCCAGCATTTT. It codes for CASRLQGQSNQPQHF.

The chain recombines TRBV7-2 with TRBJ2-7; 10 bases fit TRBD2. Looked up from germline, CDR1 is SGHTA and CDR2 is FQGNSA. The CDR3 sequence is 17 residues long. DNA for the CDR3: TGTGCTAGTGCCCGGCTAGCGGGAGCAATTGAGTCCTACGAGCAGTACTTC. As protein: CASARLAGAIESYEQYF. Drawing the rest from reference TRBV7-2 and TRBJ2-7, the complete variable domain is GAGVSQSPSNKVTEKGKDVELRCDPISGHTALYWYRQSLGQGLEFLIYFQGNSAPDKSGLPSDRFSAERTGGSVSTLTIQRTQQEDSAVYLCASARLAGAIESYEQYFGPGTRLTVT.

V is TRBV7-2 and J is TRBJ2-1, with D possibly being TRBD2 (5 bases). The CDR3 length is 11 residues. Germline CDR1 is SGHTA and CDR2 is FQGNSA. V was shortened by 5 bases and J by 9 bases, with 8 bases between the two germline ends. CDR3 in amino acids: CASSPSTEQFF. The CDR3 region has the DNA TGTGCCAGCAGCCCTAGCACTGAGCAGTTCTTC.

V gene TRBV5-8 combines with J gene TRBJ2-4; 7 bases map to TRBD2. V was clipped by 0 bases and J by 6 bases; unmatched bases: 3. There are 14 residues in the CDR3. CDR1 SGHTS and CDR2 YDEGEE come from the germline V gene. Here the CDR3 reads CASSLVGRGNIQYF. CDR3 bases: TGTGCCAGCAGCTTGGTTGGGAGGGGAAACATTCAGTACTTC.

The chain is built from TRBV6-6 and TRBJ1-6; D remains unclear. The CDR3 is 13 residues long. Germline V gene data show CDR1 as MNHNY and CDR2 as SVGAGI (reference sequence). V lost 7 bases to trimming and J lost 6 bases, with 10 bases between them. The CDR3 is CASNGRSNSPLHF. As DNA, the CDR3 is TGTGCCAGCAACGGACGGAGTAATTCACCCCTCCACTTT.

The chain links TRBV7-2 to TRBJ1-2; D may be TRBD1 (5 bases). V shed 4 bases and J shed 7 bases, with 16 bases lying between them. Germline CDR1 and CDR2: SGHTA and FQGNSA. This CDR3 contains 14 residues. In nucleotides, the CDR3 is TGTGCCAGCAGCTGGGGACTCCCCTTGGGTGGCTACACCTTC. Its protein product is CASSWGLPLGGYTF.

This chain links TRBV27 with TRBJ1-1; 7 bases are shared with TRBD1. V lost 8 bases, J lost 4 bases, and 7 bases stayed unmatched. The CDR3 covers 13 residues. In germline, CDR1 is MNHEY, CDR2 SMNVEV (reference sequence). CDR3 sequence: CASHRQGGTEAFF. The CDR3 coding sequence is TGTGCCAGCCACCGACAGGGAGGCACTGAAGCTTTCTTT.

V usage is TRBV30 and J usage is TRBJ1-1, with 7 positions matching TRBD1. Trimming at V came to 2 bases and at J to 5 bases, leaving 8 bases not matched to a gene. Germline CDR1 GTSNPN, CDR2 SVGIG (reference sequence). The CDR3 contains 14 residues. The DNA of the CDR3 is TGTGCCTGGAGTTCATTAATACAGGGGACTGAAGCTTTCTTT. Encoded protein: CAWSSLIQGTEAFF.